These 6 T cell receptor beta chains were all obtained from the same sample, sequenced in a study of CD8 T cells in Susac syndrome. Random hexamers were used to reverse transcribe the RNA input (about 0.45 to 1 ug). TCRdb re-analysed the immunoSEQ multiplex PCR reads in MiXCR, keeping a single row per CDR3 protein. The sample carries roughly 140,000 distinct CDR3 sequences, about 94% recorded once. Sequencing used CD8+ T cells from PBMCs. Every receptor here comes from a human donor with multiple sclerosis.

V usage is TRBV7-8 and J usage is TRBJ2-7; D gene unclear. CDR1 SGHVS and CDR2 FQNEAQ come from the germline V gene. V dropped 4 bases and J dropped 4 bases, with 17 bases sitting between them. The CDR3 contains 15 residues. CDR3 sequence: CASSYLSGLMYEQYF. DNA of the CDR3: TGTGCCAGCAGCTACCTGTCCGGTCTTATGTACGAGCAGTACTTC.

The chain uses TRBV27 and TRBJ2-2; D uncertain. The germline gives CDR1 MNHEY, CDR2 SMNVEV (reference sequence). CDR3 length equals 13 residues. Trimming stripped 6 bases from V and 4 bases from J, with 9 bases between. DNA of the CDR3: TGTGCCAGCAGATATAGGGTCACCGGGGAGCTGTTTTTT. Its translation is CASRYRVTGELFF.

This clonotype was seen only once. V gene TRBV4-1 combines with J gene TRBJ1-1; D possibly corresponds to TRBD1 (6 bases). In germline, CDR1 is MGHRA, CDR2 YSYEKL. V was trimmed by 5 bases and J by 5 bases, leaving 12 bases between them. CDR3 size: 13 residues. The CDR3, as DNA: TGCGCCAGCAGCTACAACAGGGTAACTGAAGCTTTCTTT. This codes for CASSYNRVTEAFF.

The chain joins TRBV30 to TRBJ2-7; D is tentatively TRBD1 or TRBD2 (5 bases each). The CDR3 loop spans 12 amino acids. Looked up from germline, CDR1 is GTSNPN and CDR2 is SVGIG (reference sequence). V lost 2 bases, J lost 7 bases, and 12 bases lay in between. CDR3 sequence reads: CAWSYGTSEQYF. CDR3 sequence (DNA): TGTGCCTGGAGTTATGGGACGTCTGAGCAGTACTTC.

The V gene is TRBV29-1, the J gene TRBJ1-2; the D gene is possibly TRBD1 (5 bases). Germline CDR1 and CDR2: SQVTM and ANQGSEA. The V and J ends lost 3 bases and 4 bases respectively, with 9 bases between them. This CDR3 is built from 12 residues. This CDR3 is CSVDGGVYGYTF. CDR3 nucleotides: TGCAGCGTTGATGGGGGGGTCTATGGCTACACCTTC.

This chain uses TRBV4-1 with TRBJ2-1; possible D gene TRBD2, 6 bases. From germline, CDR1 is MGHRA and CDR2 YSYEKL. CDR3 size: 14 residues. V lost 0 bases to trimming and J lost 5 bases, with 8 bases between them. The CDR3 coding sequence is TGCGCCAGCAGCCAAGATTCGGGGGACAATGAGCAGTTCTTC. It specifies CASSQDSGDNEQFF.